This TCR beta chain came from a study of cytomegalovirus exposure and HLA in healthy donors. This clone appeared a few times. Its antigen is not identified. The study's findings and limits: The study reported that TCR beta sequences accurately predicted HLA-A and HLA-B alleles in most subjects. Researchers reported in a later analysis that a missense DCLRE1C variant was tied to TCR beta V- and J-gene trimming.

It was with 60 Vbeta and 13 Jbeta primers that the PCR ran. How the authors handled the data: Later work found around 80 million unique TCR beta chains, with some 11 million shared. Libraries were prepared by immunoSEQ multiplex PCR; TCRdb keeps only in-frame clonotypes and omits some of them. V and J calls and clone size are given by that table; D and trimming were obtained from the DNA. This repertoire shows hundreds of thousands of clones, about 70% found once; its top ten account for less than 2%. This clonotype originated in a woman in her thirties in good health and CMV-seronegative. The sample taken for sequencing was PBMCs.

For the CDR3, the DNA is TGTGCCAGCAGCCTAGGGGGAACAACTAATGAAAAACTGTTTTTT. Translating gives CASSLGGTTNEKLFF. This chain links TRBV28 with TRBJ1-4; tentatively, D is TRBD1 (6 bases). Germline V gene sequence: CDR1 MDHEN, CDR2 SYDVKM. The CDR3 spans 15 residues. The germline V and J ends were trimmed by 6 bases and 0 bases, with 11 bases remaining between them. The variable domain in full, completed from reference TRBV28 and TRBJ1-4, reads DVKVTQSSRYLVKRTGEKVFLECVQDMDHENMFWYRQDPGLGLRLIYFSYDVKMKEKGDIPEGYSVSREKKERFSLILESASTNQTSMYLCASSLGGTTNEKLFFGSGTQLSVL.